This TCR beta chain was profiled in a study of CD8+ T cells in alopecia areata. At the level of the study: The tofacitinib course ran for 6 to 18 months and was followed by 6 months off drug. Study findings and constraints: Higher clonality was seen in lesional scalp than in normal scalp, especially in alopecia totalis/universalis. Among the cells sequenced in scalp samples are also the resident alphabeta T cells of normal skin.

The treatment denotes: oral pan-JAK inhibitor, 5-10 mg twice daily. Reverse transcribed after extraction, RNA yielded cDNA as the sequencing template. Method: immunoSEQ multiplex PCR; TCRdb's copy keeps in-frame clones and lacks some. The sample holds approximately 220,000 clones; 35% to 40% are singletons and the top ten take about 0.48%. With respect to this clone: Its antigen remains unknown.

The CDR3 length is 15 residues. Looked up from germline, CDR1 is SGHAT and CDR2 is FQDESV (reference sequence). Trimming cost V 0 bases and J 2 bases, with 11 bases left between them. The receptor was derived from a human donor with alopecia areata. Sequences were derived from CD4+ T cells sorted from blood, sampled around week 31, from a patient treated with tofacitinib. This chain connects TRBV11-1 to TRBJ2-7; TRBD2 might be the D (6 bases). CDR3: CASSLAEGSTYEQYF. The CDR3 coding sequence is TGTGCCAGCAGCTTAGCGGAGGGGAGCACCTACGAGCAGTACTTC.